Listed below are T cell receptor beta chains from one sample, sequenced in a study of PD-1 blockade in mismatch repair-deficient tumors. Generated by immunoSEQ multiplex PCR, the TCRdb table keeps only in-frame clones and is missing some. The data hold 85,000 to 130,000 clones, with 82% observed a single time. The specimen was peripheral blood, collected less than 37 weeks after starting pembrolizumab. Receptor source: an adult with mismatch repair-deficient cancer. CDR3s include the opening cysteine and the closing phenylalanine or tryptophan. The D gene is left open where the match is weak.

D gene,V gene,J gene,CDR3 protein
NA,TRBV6-1,TRBJ2-1,CASSEFSGSRDEQFF
NA,TRBV27,TRBJ2-6,CASSLSSGANVLTF
NA,TRBV11-3,TRBJ1-4,CASSLDYGSELFF
TRBD2,TRBV5-1,TRBJ2-7,CASSRTSRTEAGEQYF
TRBD1,TRBV6-6,TRBJ1-2,CASKNRGDYGYTF
NA,TRBV5-1,TRBJ2-7,CASSYTGNYEQYF
TRBD2,TRBV25-1,TRBJ2-1,CASSPISGRRRNEQFF
TRBD1,TRBV6-1,TRBJ2-7,CASTMTGSGEQYF
NA,TRBV7-6,TRBJ1-4,CASSPAGGEKLFF
NA,TRBV9,TRBJ2-7,CASSVGSSVVYEQYF
NA,TRBV2,TRBJ2-3,CASSDPTRTDTQYF
NA,TRBV4-2,TRBJ2-5,CASSQERQSPQETQYF
NA,TRBV6-5,TRBJ2-2,CASSYSITGELFF
NA,TRBV11-2,TRBJ1-1,CASSLYLGNTEAFF
TRBD1,TRBV7-9,TRBJ1-2,CASSLDGTGGALGYTF
NA,TRBV9,TRBJ2-7,CASSVGGEGSYEQYF
NA,TRBV18,TRBJ1-4,CASSPSTTRRTNEKLFF
NA,TRBV6-1,TRBJ2-3,CASILGVSSTDTQYF
TRBD1,TRBV5-1,TRBJ2-7,CASSLGRDRTTYEQYF
NA,TRBV25-1,TRBJ2-1,CASSDRAYNEQFF
NA,TRBV11-2,TRBJ2-7,CASSRRTAYYEQYF
NA,TRBV13,TRBJ2-5,CASSLGSETQYF
NA,TRBV7-3,TRBJ2-3,CASSLDSGLPPLF
TRBD2,TRBV9,TRBJ2-1,CASSERIGGSYNEQFF
TRBD1,TRBV9,TRBJ2-7,CASSVGQGASYEQYF
TRBD1,TRBV7-6,TRBJ2-7,CASSLGGQGYEQYF
NA,TRBV7-9,TRBJ2-7,CASSPGSHEQYF
TRBD1,TRBV7-9,TRBJ2-2,CASSPRTGGDTGELFF
NA,TRBV2,TRBJ2-1,CASSVIRENEQFF
NA,TRBV12-5,TRBJ2-2,CASGPSGDGGTGELFF
TRBD2,TRBV4-1,TRBJ2-1,CASSQDPGAGYNEQFF
TRBD1,TRBV7-9,TRBJ1-1,CASSLMGQRPEAFF
NA,TRBV28,TRBJ1-5,CASSLLQGSQPQHF
NA,TRBV25-1,TRBJ2-1,CASSPSRTNYNEQFF
NA,TRBV5-1,TRBJ1-2,CASSLVTSYYGYTF
NA,TRBV29-1,TRBJ2-7,CSVGEISAGEQYF